This record covers a single TCR beta chain. The antigen remains undetermined. Likely unrecorded immune exposures existed in these nominally healthy donors. The data originate from a study of cytomegalovirus exposure and HLA in healthy donors. Study details: For the approximately 430 genotyped donors, 80% to 90% fell within the Caucasian-associated ancestry cluster. Study-wide points: Judged likely to be a sequencing artifact was a cluster of highly shared sequence variants. Later analysis associated a missense DCLRE1C variant with TCR beta V- and J-gene trimming.

PCR was performed using 60 Vbeta and 13 Jbeta primers. Data came from immunoSEQ multiplex PCR; TCRdb stores just in-frame clones and leaves some out. Of about 130,000 clones in the sample, 75% to 85% were seen once. The CDR3 is 19 residues long. Between the trimmed V and J ends, which lost 5 bases and 0 bases, there was a span of 23 bases. Germline CDR1 and CDR2: SGHTA and FQGNSA. The sequencing input was PBMCs. The TCR was taken from a man in his thirties or forties in good health and CMV-seropositive. The chain couples TRBV7-2 to TRBJ1-3; D possibly corresponds to TRBD1 (5 bases). CDR3 sequence (DNA): TGTGCCAGCAGCCAATACCCTTATCAGGGCAGGAGCTCTGGAAACACCATATATTTT. This gives the protein CASSQYPYQGRSSGNTIYF.